Following are 20 T cell receptor beta chains from one sample sequenced in a study of early T cells in non-severe SARS-CoV-2 infection. TCRdb reanalysed the 5' RACE reads using MiXCR and keeps one entry per CDR3 protein. The data hold over 25,000 distinct CDR3 sequences, with less than 10% observed a single time. The sequenced sample consisted of whole blood. The receptors derive from an adult who was a healthcare worker with PCR-confirmed SARS-CoV-2 infection or an uninfected control (not recorded which).

This clonotype was counted many times. CDR3 bases: TGTGCCACCAGTGATCCTGGGCGAGAGACCCAGTACTTC. This gives the protein CATSDPGRETQYF. V gene TRBV24-1 combines with J gene TRBJ2-5, with no clear D. This CDR3 is built from 13 residues. The ends were cut back, 3 bases at V and 4 bases at J, with 8 bases in the middle. The germline CDR1 and CDR2 sequences are KGHDR and SFDVKD.

The V call is TRBV27, the J call TRBJ2-1; TRBD2 might be the D (6 bases). The CDR3 length is 13 residues. V was trimmed by 8 bases and J by 4 bases, leaving 12 bases between them. CDR1 is MNHEY and CDR2 is SMNVEV in the germline V gene (reference sequence). The CDR3 region has the DNA TGTGCCAGCGGCCGACGGGAGTACAATGAGCAGTTCTTC. As protein: CASGRREYNEQFF.

This clonotype was detected a few times. The chain combines TRBV18 with TRBJ1-5; D remains unclear. The CDR3 runs 15 residues. V was trimmed by 0 bases and J by 3 bases, leaving 9 bases between them. Germline CDR1 and CDR2: KGHSH and LQKENI. The CDR3 DNA reads TGTGCCAGCTCACCACCAGGAGGGTCCAATCAGCCCCAGCATTTT. As protein: CASSPPGGSNQPQHF.

This clonotype appeared many times. The junction and the germline gene differ at one end; a read error may be behind it. V usage is TRBV20-1 and J usage is TRBJ2-3; unclear D gene. CDR3 length: 12 residues. Germline V gene data show CDR1 as DFQATT and CDR2 as SNEGSKA (reference sequence). The CDR3 DNA is TGCAGTGCTAGAGCCCCTTCCCGCACTTACAGATTT. Amino acid sequence: CSARAPSRTYRF.

This clonotype was recorded a few times. The chain links TRBV4-3 to TRBJ2-7, with TRBD1 as a possible D gene (5 bases). Germline lookup yields CDR1 LGHNA and CDR2 YSLEER. The V gene lost 0 bases and the J gene lost 2 bases, with 14 bases spanning the gap. The CDR3 is 16 amino acids. In DNA, the CDR3 is TGCGCCAGCAGCCAAGATCCCTTGCCAGGGACCTACGAGCAGTACTTC. Translating it yields CASSQDPLPGTYEQYF.

This clonotype occurred many times. CDR3 region: CASSAQGSNNSPLHF. For the CDR3, the DNA is TGTGCCAGCAGCGCACAGGGATCCAATAATTCACCCCTCCACTTT. The J gene is TRBJ1-6, the V gene TRBV7-2, with a possible D match to TRBD1 (6 bases). The CDR3 has 15 amino acids. In germline, CDR1 is SGHTA, CDR2 FQGNSA. Trimming stripped 5 bases from V and 5 bases from J, with 13 bases between.

This clonotype was seen repeatedly, ten times or more. The J gene is TRBJ2-7, the V gene TRBV6-2 or TRBV6-3; 7 bases map to TRBD2. Germline-derived CDR1 and CDR2 are MNHEY and SVGEGT. CDR3 size: 11 residues. The J segment lost 3 bases and the V segment lost 10 bases, leaving 3 bases of the junction unmatched. As DNA, the CDR3 is TGTGCCACCCGGGGGGACTACGAGCAGTACTTC. It codes for CATRGDYEQYF.

At least ten counts were recorded for this clonotype. The rearrangement uses TRBV7-8 and TRBJ2-1; D not resolved. CDR1 is SGHVS, CDR2 FQNEAQ, per germline. V was shortened by 7 bases and J by 3 bases, with 22 bases between the two germline ends. CDR3 size: 17 residues. In nucleotides, the CDR3 is TGTGCCAGCACTAAGAGCCCTTTACAGCCTTACTACAATGAGCAGTTCTTC. This gives the protein CASTKSPLQPYYNEQFF.

This clonotype was seen many times. This chain connects TRBV14 to TRBJ2-3; maybe TRBD2 (6 bases). The length of the CDR3 is 15 residues. The germline V gene has CDR1 SGHDN and CDR2 FVKESK. V gave up 1 base and J gave up 4 bases, with 12 bases separating them. DNA for the CDR3: TGTGCCAGCAGCCAAGGACTAGGGCTCGCAGATACGCAGTATTTT. Protein: CASSQGLGLADTQYF. Full variable domain (missing parts from reference TRBV14 and TRBJ2-3): EAGVTQFPSHSVIEKGQTVTLRCDPISGHDNLYWYRRVMGKEIKFLLHFVKESKQDESGMPNNRFLAERTGGTYSTLKVQPAELEDSGVYFCASSQGLGLADTQYFGPGTRLTVL.

This clonotype was detected many times. V and J are TRBV7-3 and TRBJ2-7, with D perhaps matching TRBD2 (5 bases). Germline V CDR1 and CDR2: SGHTA, FQGTGA. Deletions cut 2 bases from V and 6 bases from J, with 14 bases between. There are 14 residues in the CDR3. DNA for the CDR3: TGTGCCAGCAGCTTAGCCCCAGATCGGGGCGAGCAGTACTTC. Its translation is CASSLAPDRGEQYF.

Ten or more counts support this clonotype. The chain joins TRBV27 to TRBJ2-3, with a weak D call TRBD2 (6 bases). Germline V gene data show CDR1 as MNHEY and CDR2 as SMNVEV (reference sequence). Trimming removed 5 bases at V and 4 bases at J, with 16 bases between. This CDR3 is 15 amino acids long. CDR3 DNA: TGTGCCAGCAGTCTACTAGCCGCCCCCCCAGATACGCAGTATTTT. Translation gives CASSLLAAPPDTQYF.

This clonotype was observed many times. The chain links TRBV20-1 to TRBJ1-4; D is unresolved. Trimming removed 2 bases at V and 0 bases at J, with 7 bases between. This CDR3 contains 14 residues. The germline CDR1 and CDR2 sequences are DFQATT and SNEGSKA (reference sequence). CDR3 in DNA: TGCAGTGCTAGATCAGGTTCAACTAATGAAAAACTGTTTTTT. Its translation is CSARSGSTNEKLFF.

The chain joins TRBV5-1 to TRBJ2-7, with 7 bases that match TRBD1. The CDR3 contains 15 residues. Per germline, CDR1 SGHRS and CDR2 YFSETQ. V was pared by 1 base and J by 2 bases, with 6 bases of the junction left unmatched. CDR3 sequence: CASSLSPGQTYEQYF. The CDR3 coding sequence is TGCGCCAGCAGCTTGTCCCCGGGACAGACCTACGAGCAGTACTTC.

By share, this clonotype counts as medium-sized. The chain has TRBV29-1 and TRBJ1-5, with D possibly TRBD1 on 6 matching bases. The CDR3 totals 14 residues. V was clipped by 2 bases and J by 6 bases, with 14 bases between them. CDR1 and CDR2 from the germline V gene are SQVTM and ANQGSEA. CDR3 in DNA: TGCAGCGTTGAATTCGGGGGGCGGACTCAGCCCCAGCATTTT. This sequence encodes CSVEFGGRTQPQHF.

A few counts support this clonotype. The chain is built from TRBV30 and TRBJ1-2, with 7 bases aligning to TRBD1. Germline V gives CDR1 GTSNPN, CDR2 SVGIG (reference sequence). J was trimmed by 1 base and V by 8 bases; bases with no gene match: 10. This CDR3 contains 14 residues. The CDR3 sequence: CAATGAPNNYGYTF. In DNA, the CDR3 is TGTGCCGCCACAGGGGCCCCGAATAACTATGGCTACACCTTC.

This clonotype occurred a few times. The V call is TRBV7-6, the J call TRBJ2-5, with 7 bases matching TRBD2. Trimming at V came to 1 base and at J to 3 bases, leaving 8 bases not matched to a gene. This CDR3 contains 16 residues. The germline V gene encodes CDR1 SGHVS and CDR2 FNYEAQ. The CDR3 here is CASSLGVGEGEETQYF. The CDR3 bases are TGTGCCAGCAGCTTAGGTGTAGGGGAGGGAGAAGAGACCCAGTACTTC.

This clonotype has at least ten counts. The chain recombines TRBV7-2 with TRBJ1-1; TRBD1 matches at 7 bases. The CDR3 consists of 14 residues. Germline-derived CDR1 and CDR2 are SGHTA and FQGNSA. V lost 4 bases, J lost 5 bases, and 7 bases stayed unmatched. The CDR3 here is CASSSQGPWTEAFF. The CDR3 DNA reads TGTGCCAGCAGCTCACAGGGGCCCTGGACTGAAGCTTTCTTT.

This clonotype was seen at least ten times. This sequence joins TRBV12-5 and TRBJ2-5; D possibly corresponds to TRBD2 (6 bases). CDR1 and CDR2 (germline): LGHNT, FRNRAP. V lost 1 base and J lost 0, with 15 bases in between. The CDR3 is made up of 17 amino acids. CDR3 nucleotide sequence: TGTGCTAGTGGTTTGGACACGGGACTGGTGTACCAAGAGACCCAGTACTTC. Translation: CASGLDTGLVYQETQYF. Filled out from reference TRBV12-5 and TRBJ2-5, the complete variable domain reads DARVTQTPRHKVTEMGQEVTMRCQPILGHNTVFWYRQTMMQGLELLAYFRNRAPLDDSGMPKDRFSAEMPDATLATLKIQPSEPRDSAVYFCASGLDTGLVYQETQYFGPGTRLLVL.

The V call is TRBV5-6, the J call TRBJ2-5, with 8 bases identical to TRBD1. The germline gives CDR1 SGHDT, CDR2 YYEEEE. The CDR3 is made up of 14 amino acids. With V trimmed by 2 bases and J by 4 bases, 4 bases remained unmatched. The CDR3 bases are TGTGCCAGCAGCTTCCAAACAGGGGGAGAGACCCAGTACTTC. Amino acids: CASSFQTGGETQYF. Full variable domain (outside the CDR3, taken from reference TRBV5-6 and TRBJ2-5): DAGVTQSPTHLIKTRGQQVTLRCSPKSGHDTVSWYQQALGQGPQFIFQYYEEEERQRGNFPDRFSGHQFPNYSSELNVNALLLGDSALYLCASSFQTGGETQYFGPGTRLLVL.

The V call is TRBV7-2, the J call TRBJ1-6; no firm D call. The CDR3 runs 13 residues. Germline-derived CDR1 and CDR2 are SGHTA and FQGNSA. V was shortened by 5 bases and J by 8 bases, with 10 bases between the two germline ends. The chain's CDR3 is CASSPGSYSPLHF. The CDR3, as DNA: TGTGCCAGCAGCCCGGGGTCCTATTCACCCCTCCACTTT.